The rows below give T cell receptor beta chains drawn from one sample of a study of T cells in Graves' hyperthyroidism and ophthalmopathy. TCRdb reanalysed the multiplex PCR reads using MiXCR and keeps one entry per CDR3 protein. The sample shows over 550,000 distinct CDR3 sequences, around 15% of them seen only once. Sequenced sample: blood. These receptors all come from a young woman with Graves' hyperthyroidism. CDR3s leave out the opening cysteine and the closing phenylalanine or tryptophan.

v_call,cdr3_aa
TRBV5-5,ASSLVTGPGELF
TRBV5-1,ASTATGTPTGELF
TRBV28,ASRWGYTEAF
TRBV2,ASKILTQY
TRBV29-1,SVEDYGDPRHGYT
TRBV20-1,SASRDRQQF
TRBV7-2,ASSYRGTSGTDEQF
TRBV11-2,ASSPEDRENTEAF
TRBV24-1,ATSATLGVDTQY
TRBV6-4,ASSPGGLAGKNIQY
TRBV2,ASKVASGVKTQY
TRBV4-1,ASSQDILGIAKNIQY
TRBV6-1,ASSEASQSGNTIY
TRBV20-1,SVGGGRTEAF
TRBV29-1,SVDGQTGIDYNEQF
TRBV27,ASTSRNTIY
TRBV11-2,ASSFSGPDTQY
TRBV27,ASHRGTGELF
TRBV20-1,SARERDSSYEQY
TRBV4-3,ASSQTGVTEAF
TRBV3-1,ASSLLPGTSGGATGELF
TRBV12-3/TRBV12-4,ASSPGHRNTEAF
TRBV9,ASSVEGATNTEAF
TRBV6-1,ASRFGTAYEQY
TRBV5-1,ASSLEPNQPQH
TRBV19,ATMGLAGANEQF
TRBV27,ASSLSGSQETQY
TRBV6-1,ASSLTQNLYGYT
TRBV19,ASSISFGWQRPGYATEAF
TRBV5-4,ASSLRLGTEAF
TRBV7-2,ASSVTDRPNTGELF
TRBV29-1,SIRQGGETQY
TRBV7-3,ASSLFRTDTQY
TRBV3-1,ASSQERRTGGWTGELF
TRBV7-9,ASSLGRGTASVHEQY
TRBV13,ASSLGQGGGRGYT
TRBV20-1,SASRYSYEQY
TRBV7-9,ASSAGGLEQY
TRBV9,ASSPGGPRSDEQF
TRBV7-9,ASSWGLAGGPRLDEQF
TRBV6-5,ASSWTGAATEAF
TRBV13,ASSVQGRYGYT
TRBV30,AWSKSGPTEQY